This TCR beta chain was documented in a study of blood T cells in healthy people across ages (dated by TCRdb to the mid-2010s). Context from the whole study: In model experiments, roughly one uniquely barcoded TCR beta cDNA molecule per two T cells was captured by template switching. To track age-related changes in TCR beta repertoire diversity, the study relied on deep sequencing normalized with unique cDNA molecular identifiers. Donors were grouped into four age groups: young (average 16 years), middle-aged (39), aged (around 62) and long-lived (around 80). The study analyzed two additional independent replicas of 1 million unique cDNA reads from the same blood draw for two donors, one aged 18 to 30 and one aged 80 or older. Beyond this particular receptor, the publication reports: Because profiling used bulk unsorted PBMCs, naive and antigen-experienced compartments could not be compared conclusively. The long-lived group showed more naive CD4+ T cells, fewer expanded clones and increased TCR diversity than the aged group, suggesting age selection. There was a strong correlation between observed TCR beta diversity and the percentage of naive T cells measured by flow cytometry. Estimates of total diversity based on one million sequenced T cells were regarded as lower bounds and as underestimates. Observed TCR beta diversity per million T cells fell roughly linearly with age, and a significant reduction was already apparent by age around 36. Donor CMV infection status was unknown, potentially confounding age-related changes in expanded clonotypes.

Library preparation used 5' RACE. For sequencing, an Illumina HiSeq 2500 was employed. A second PCR of about 6 to 12 cycles was run with a J-beta primer mix and a sample-barcoded 5' primer. A template-switch 5' adaptor carrying 12 random nucleotides introduced a unique molecular identifier onto each TCR beta cDNA molecule. At least 3 million CDR3-containing paired-end reads were obtained from each sample. The Mint cDNA synthesis kit, primed by a TRBC-specific oligonucleotide, was used to synthesize first-strand cDNA from all RNA. Following uracil-DNA glycosylase treatment, all cDNA underwent a first 18-cycle PCR with the universal primers M1SS and BC2_uni_R. The study's processing was this. For normalization, 1 million high-quality reads were randomly selected from each sample, with every read carrying a distinct molecular identifier. Reads with shared molecular identifiers were discarded instead of being binned into consensus sequences. MiTCR, set to a Q25 quality threshold and the strictest error-elimination algorithm, was used for CDR3 identification, clonotype clustering and error correction. A nonparametric unseen species model with Euler transformation was used to estimate a lower bound on total TCR beta diversity. The raw public data were reprocessed by TCRdb itself: fastp quality trimming at Q25, MiXCR clonotype calling, in-frame beta chains only. Merged by CDR3 protein, the rows form single entries marked with the most common genes and DNA. These V and J calls originate from TCRdb's pipeline instead of the authors' own analysis. The sample records 550,000 to 650,000 distinct CDR3 sequences, about 27% of which are singletons. The top ten constitute about 3.3% of the sample.

This clonotype has a handful of counts. Its target antigen remains unknown. Qualities for individual bases were not recorded, and no much larger clone is one base off. The CDR3 spans 15 residues, from the cysteine through the phenylalanine. Here the CDR3 DNA is all that survives: 45 bases in frame from base 1. Compared with germline, V lacks 6 bases and J lacks 8 bases; bases without a gene match: 13. The roughly 38 donors, aged about 6 to 95 years, were systemically healthy Caucasian individuals from Russia. Each donor gave 8 to 10 milliliters of peripheral blood, drawn into EDTA-treated Vacutainer tubes. Ficoll-Paque density-gradient centrifugation was used to isolate PBMCs, with at least 7 million obtained per sample. Trizol reagent was used to extract total RNA from PBMCs, with at least 5 micrograms per sample. The percentages of naive CD45RAhigh/CD27high T cells were determined by flow cytometry on a PBMC aliquot from every donor.

This sample also belongs to another study, concerning T cells of mothers and their children. From the second report: Nine systemically healthy Caucasian individuals, comprising three mothers and their six children, were included as donors. cDNA synthesis consumed the entire amount of extracted RNA, loaded at around 1.5 ug RNA in each 15 ul reaction. In the second PCR, sample barcodes and 2-4 random nucleotides were introduced via the M1S primer. Over 9.5 million TCR beta CDR3 reads came from each mother, compared with approximately 3.1 million reads from each child. In both related and unrelated pairs, thymic selection shapes the output of TCR recombination in a similar way, with inherited differences having only a minor effect. Related mother-child pairs always showed normalized repertoire overlap that was slightly higher than in unrelated mother-child pairs, though the difference was never significant. No persistent microchimeric T cell clones were detected, at a sensitivity of roughly 99 clones per million clonotypes. The study used deep NGS to compare TCR beta repertoires of mothers and children, seeking features distinguishing related mother-child pairs from unrelated individuals. On average, the children were roughly 11 +/- 4 years old, while the mothers were roughly 40 +/- 4 years old. After adapter ligation was performed with NEBNext reagents, the libraries were sequenced on an Illumina HiSeq 2000 with 100+100 nt paired-end reads. Mother and child libraries were prepared a month apart and sequenced in separate runs to prevent cross-contamination. Between roughly 500,000 and 2,000,000 distinct TCR beta clonotypes were identified per donor. Naive TCR beta clonotypes were estimated from low-frequency clonotypes matched to each donor's FACS-determined naive share, without sorting.

The receptor was isolated from a boy aged 2 to 9 in good health. Sequencing used blood. Recombination linked TRBV12-3 or TRBV12-4 to TRBJ2-1; 7 bases in the middle match TRBD2. The CDR3 reads as follows: CASRQLGRALHEQFF. The DNA is TGTGCCAGCAGACAGCTGGGGAGGGCACTACATGAGCAGTTCTTC.